This T cell receptor (beta chain) was retrieved from a study of blood T cells in healthy people across ages. General study findings and limits: CMV status of donors was unknown, possibly confounding expanded clonotype changes.

The CDR3 runs to 15 residues. Germline V lookup: CDR1 SGDLS, CDR2 YYNGEE. The V and J ends lost 5 bases and 9 bases, in that order; junction bases with no gene match: 9. For the second PCR, which ran for about 7 to 11 cycles, a sample-barcoded 5' primer and a J-beta primer mix were used. Sequencing of every sample gave 3 million or more CDR3-containing paired-end reads. Each CDR3 protein is one row after TCRdb ran MiXCR on the 5' RACE reads. This sample has 730,000 or so distinct CDR3 sequences, with around 38% found just once. As regards this clonotype: Its antigen remains unidentified.

The chain carries TRBV9 and TRBJ2-1; 12 bases agree with TRBD2. What was sequenced was blood. This receptor was identified in a man older than 75 in good health. DNA for the CDR3: TGTGCCAGCAGTGCGACTAGCGGGAGTGAGGCTGAGCAGTTCTTC. Its translation is CASSATSGSEAEQFF. Supplemented by reference TRBV9 and TRBJ2-1, the full variable domain reads DSGVTQTPKHLITATGQRVTLRCSPRSGDLSVYWYQQSLDQGLQFLIQYYNGEERAKGNILERFSAQQFPDLHSELNLSSLELGDSALYFCASSATSGSEAEQFFGPGTRLTVL.